The source of this TCR beta chain is a study of early T cells in non-severe SARS-CoV-2 infection. Many counts were recorded for this clonotype. The CDR3 runs 13 residues. Trimming took 5 bases from V and 10 from J, leaving 14 bases between them. CDR1 SGHVS and CDR2 FQNEAQ come from the germline V gene. TCRdb itself ran the 5' RACE reads through MiXCR, one entry per CDR3 protein. The table records roughly 23,000 distinct CDR3 sequences, 5% to 6% of them present only once. Sequenced here: whole blood, sampled at baseline. The clonotype originates from an adult who was a healthcare worker with PCR-confirmed SARS-CoV-2 infection or an uninfected control (not recorded which). The J gene is TRBJ1-4, the V gene TRBV7-8; the D is unclear. CDR3 coding DNA: TGTGCCAGCAGCCTAAGTCGTACGGGAAAACTGTTTTTT. It is translated as CASSLSRTGKLFF.